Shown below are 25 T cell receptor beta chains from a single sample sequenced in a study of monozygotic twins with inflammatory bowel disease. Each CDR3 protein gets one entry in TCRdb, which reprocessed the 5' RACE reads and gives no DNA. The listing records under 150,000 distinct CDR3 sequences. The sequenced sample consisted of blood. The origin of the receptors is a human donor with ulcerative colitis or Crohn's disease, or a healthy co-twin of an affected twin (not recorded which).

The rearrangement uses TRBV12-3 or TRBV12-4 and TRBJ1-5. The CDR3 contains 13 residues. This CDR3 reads CASSLNGNQPQHF.

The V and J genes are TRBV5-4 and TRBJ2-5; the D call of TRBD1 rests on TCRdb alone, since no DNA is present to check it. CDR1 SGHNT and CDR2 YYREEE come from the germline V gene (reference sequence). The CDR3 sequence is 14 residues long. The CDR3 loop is CASSASGTRETQYF.

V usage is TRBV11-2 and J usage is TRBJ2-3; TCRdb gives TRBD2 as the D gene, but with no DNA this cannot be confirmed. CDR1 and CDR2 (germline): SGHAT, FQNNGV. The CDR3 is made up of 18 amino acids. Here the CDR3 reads CASSFGGTSGGASDTQYF.

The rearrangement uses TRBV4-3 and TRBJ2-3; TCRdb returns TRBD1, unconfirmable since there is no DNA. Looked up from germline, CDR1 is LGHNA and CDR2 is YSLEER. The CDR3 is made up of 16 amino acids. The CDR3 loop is CASSQFAGGDADTQYF.

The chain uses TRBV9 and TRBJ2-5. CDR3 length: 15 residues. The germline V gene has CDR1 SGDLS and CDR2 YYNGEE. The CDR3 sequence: CASSVTQLNQETQYF.

Here the CDR3 reads CASSPKLVYEQYF. The chain combines TRBV19 with TRBJ2-7; TCRdb's D call, TRBD2, is unchecked because there is no DNA. The CDR3 contains 13 residues. CDR1 is LNHDA, CDR2 SQIVND, per germline (reference sequence).

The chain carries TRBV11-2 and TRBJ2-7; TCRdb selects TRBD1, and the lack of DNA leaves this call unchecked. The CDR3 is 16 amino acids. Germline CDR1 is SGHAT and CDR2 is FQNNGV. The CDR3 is CASSPINSGPLYEQYF.

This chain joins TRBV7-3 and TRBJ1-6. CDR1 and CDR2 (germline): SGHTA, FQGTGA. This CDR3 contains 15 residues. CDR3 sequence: CASSLNGPNNSPLHF. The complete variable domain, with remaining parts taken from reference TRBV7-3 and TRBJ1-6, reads GAGVSQTPSNKVTEKGKYVELRCDPISGHTALYWYRQSLGQGPEFLIYFQGTGAADDSGLPNDRFFAVRPEGSVSTLKIQRTERGDSAVYLCASSLNGPNNSPLHFGNGTRLTVT.

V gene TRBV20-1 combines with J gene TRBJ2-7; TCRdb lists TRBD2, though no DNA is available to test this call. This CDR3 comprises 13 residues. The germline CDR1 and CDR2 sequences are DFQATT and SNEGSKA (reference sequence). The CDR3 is CSASQRAAYEQYF.

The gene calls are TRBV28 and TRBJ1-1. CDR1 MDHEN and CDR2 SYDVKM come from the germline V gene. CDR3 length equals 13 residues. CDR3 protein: CARPSPMNTEAFF.

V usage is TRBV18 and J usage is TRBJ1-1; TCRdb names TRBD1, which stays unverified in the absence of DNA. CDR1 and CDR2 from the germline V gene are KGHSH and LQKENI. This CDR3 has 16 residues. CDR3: CASSTGTGRINTEAFF.

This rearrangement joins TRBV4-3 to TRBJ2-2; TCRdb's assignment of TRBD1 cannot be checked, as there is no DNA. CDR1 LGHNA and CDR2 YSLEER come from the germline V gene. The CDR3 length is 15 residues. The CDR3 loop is CASSQGTGDAGELFF.

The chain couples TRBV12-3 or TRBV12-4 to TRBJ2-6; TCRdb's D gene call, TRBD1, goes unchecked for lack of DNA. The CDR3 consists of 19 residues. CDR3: CASSYHWTGIYSGANVLTF.

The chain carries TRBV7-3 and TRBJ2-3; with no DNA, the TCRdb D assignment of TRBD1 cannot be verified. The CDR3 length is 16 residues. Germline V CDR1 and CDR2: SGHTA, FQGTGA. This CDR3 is CASSLTGGEGADTQYF. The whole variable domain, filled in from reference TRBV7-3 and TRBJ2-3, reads GAGVSQTPSNKVTEKGKYVELRCDPISGHTALYWYRQSLGQGPEFLIYFQGTGAADDSGLPNDRFFAVRPEGSVSTLKIQRTERGDSAVYLCASSLTGGEGADTQYFGPGTRLTVL.

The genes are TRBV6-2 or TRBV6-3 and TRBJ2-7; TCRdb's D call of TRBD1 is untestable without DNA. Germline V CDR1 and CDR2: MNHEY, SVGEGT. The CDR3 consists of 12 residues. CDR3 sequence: CASSWTSYEQYF.

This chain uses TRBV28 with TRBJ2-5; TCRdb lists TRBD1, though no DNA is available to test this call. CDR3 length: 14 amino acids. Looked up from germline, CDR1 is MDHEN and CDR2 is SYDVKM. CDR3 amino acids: CASSFRQGKETQYF.

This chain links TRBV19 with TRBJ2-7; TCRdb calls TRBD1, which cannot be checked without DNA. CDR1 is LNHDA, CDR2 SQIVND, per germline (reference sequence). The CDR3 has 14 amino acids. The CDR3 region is CASSPPGQTYEQYF.

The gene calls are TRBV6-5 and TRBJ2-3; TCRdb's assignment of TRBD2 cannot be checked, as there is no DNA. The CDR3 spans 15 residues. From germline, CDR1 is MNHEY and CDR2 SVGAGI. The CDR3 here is CASSWGLAGVDTQYF.

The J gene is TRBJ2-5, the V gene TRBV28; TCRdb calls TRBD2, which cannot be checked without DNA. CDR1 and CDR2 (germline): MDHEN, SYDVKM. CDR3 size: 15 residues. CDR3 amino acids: CASSLRLAGGETQYF.

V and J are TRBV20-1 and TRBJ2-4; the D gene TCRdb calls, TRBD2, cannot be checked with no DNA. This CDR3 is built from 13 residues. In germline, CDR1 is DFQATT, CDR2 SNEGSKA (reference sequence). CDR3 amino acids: CSALAGAKNIQYF.

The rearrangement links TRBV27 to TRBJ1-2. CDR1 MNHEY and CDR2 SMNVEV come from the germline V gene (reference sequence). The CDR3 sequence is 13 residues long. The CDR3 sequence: CASSLGRNYGYTF.

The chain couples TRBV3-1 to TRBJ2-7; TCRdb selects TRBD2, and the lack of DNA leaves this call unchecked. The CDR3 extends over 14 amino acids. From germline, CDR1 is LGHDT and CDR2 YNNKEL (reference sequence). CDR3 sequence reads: CASSQLGPSGEQYF.

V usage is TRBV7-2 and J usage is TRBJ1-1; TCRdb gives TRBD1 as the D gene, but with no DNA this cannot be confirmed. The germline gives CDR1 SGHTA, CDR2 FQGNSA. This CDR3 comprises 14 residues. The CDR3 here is CASTPQAINTEAFF.

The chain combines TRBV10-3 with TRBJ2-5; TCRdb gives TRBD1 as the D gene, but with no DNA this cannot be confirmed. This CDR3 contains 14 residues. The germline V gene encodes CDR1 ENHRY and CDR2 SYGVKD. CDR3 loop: CAISASTGEQTQYF.

CDR3 sequence: CASSLLGLADEQYF. The chain has TRBV7-2 and TRBJ2-7; checking the TCRdb D call of TRBD2 is not possible without DNA. This CDR3 is 14 amino acids long. The germline gives CDR1 SGHTA, CDR2 FQGNSA.